This paragraph reports one TCR beta chain. Antigen unknown. The record originates from a study of OX40 agonist ivuxolimab in advanced cancers. Turning to the study itself: Of the participants, approximately 40% had some prior anti-PD-1, anti-PD-L1 or anti-CTLA-4 therapy, which was allowed.

Libraries were prepared by immunoSEQ multiplex PCR; TCRdb keeps only in-frame clonotypes and omits some of them. Of about 64,000 clones in the sample, roughly nine tenths were seen once. Germline loops: CDR1 SGHNT, CDR2 YENEEA. The CDR3 runs 13 residues. V shed 5 bases, J shed 8 bases, and the junction held 6 bases outside the gene matches. The cohort excluded patients with autoimmune disease history or systemic immunosuppression. Overall study findings and caveats: Antigen specificity was not determined for the expanded peripheral T cells. Among patients with partial responses at 0.1-3.0 mg/kg, clonal expansion was among the lowest.

V and J are TRBV11-3 and TRBJ2-1; TRBD1 matches 7 bases. The source material was CD4+ or CD8+ T cells sorted from blood, sampled in a trial of the OX40 agonist ivuxolimab. The source of this sequence is an adult with an advanced solid tumor such as melanoma, head and neck, liver or kidney cancer. The CDR3 sequence is CASSRDSLHEQFF. In DNA, the CDR3 is TGTGCCAGCAGCAGGGACAGCCTCCATGAGCAGTTCTTC.